A selection of T cell receptor beta chains follows, all from one sample in a study of blood T cell repertoires in COVID-19. Measured with immunoSEQ multiplex PCR; TCRdb has only the in-frame clones, and not every one. This table has some 320,000 clones, more than 85% appearing once. The specimen was PBMCs or T cells enriched from blood (not recorded which). These receptors came from a woman aged 30 to 39 who had been exposed to COVID-19. CDR3s include the opening cysteine and the closing phenylalanine or tryptophan. D genes are given only for firm matches. Clone size, where shown, is once, few, many, or a class for clones that have expanded.

clone size	V gene	J gene	D gene	CDR3 protein	CDR3 DNA
.	TRBV4-2	TRBJ1-1	TRBD1	CASSQDIPPGLDRGTEAFF	TGTGCCAGCAGCCAAGATATCCCGCCGGGGCTGGACAGGGGCACTGAAGCTTTCTTT
once	TRBV6-5	TRBJ2-7	TRBD2	CASSFLTSGGFDEQYF	TGTGCCAGCAGTTTCCTGACTAGCGGGGGGTTTGACGAGCAGTACTTC
.	TRBV6-5	TRBJ1-4	.	CASSYQYNSEKLFF	TGTGCCAGCAGTTACCAGTATAATTCTGAAAAACTGTTTTTT
.	TRBV6-5	TRBJ1-2	.	CASSYTGENGYTF	TGTGCCAGCAGTTACACGGGGGAGAATGGCTACACCTTC
.	TRBV29-1	TRBJ1-2	.	CSVVNPGQLVGYTF	TGCAGCGTCGTAAATCCCGGACAGTTGGTTGGCTACACCTTC
once	TRBV5-1	TRBJ1-1	.	CASSQENTEAFF	TGCGCCAGCAGCCAGGAGAACACTGAAGCTTTCTTT
.	TRBV5-5	TRBJ1-3	.	CASSLERSSGNTIYF	TGTGCCAGCAGCTTGGAACGGAGCTCTGGAAACACCATATATTTT
.	TRBV14	TRBJ1-6	.	CASGRGRTPLHF	TGTGCCTCCGGAAGGGGCAGGACACCCCTCCACTTT
.	TRBV6-2/TRBV6-3	TRBJ2-4	TRBD2	CASSYGLWTSGGERYF	TGTGCCAGCAGTTACGGTCTCTGGACTAGCGGGGGAGAGCGGTACTTC
.	TRBV5-1	TRBJ2-3	.	CASSPGHKGVSTDTQYF	TGCGCCAGCAGCCCCGGACACAAGGGGGTTAGCACAGATACGCAGTATTTT
once	TRBV5-1	TRBJ1-2	TRBD1	CASSYSDRGPSGGYGYTF	TGCGCCAGCAGCTACTCCGACAGGGGGCCCAGTGGGGGCTATGGCTACACCTTC
.	TRBV19	TRBJ1-2	TRBD1	CASSPRGTGVYGYTF	TGTGCCAGTAGCCCCCGGGGGACAGGGGTTTATGGCTACACCTTC
.	TRBV30	TRBJ2-7	TRBD2	CAWNRLAPYEQYF	TGTGCCTGGAATAGACTAGCGCCCTACGAGCAGTACTTC
once	TRBV5-4	TRBJ2-3	TRBD2	CASSQTSGGYTDTQYF	TGTGCCAGCAGCCAAACTAGCGGGGGATACACAGATACGCAGTATTTT
.	TRBV7-9	TRBJ1-3	.	CASSPSTGSGNTIYF	TGTGCCAGCAGCCCGTCGACAGGCTCTGGAAACACCATATATTTT
.	TRBV27	TRBJ1-5	.	CASSSEGFGAQHF	TGTGCCAGCAGTTCAGAGGGCTTCGGGGCCCAGCATTTT
once	TRBV7-8	TRBJ1-1	.	CASSLSPAGANTEAFF	TGTGCCAGCAGCTTATCACCAGCAGGGGCGAACACTGAAGCTTTCTTT
.	TRBV27	TRBJ1-4	.	CASSLVRGAGEKLFF	TGTGCCAGCAGTTTAGTCAGGGGCGCGGGTGAAAAACTGTTTTTT
.	TRBV29-1	TRBJ1-1	.	CSVVGASNTEAFF	TGCAGCGTTGTAGGGGCGTCGAACACTGAAGCTTTCTTT
once	TRBV5-1	TRBJ2-7	TRBD1	CASSPGQGGYEQYF	TGCGCCAGCAGCCCGGGACAGGGAGGCTACGAGCAGTACTTC
.	TRBV7-9	TRBJ1-2	.	CASSLTRRGYGYTF	TGTGCCAGCAGCTTAACGAGGAGGGGATATGGCTACACCTTC
.	TRBV2	TRBJ1-4	TRBD1	CASSEGGQGASNEKLFF	TGTGCCAGCAGTGAGGGGGGACAGGGGGCGAGTAATGAAAAACTGTTTTTT
.	TRBV10-2	TRBJ2-1	.	CASSEGGLYPNEQFF	TGCGCCAGCAGTGAGGGGGGACTGTACCCCAATGAGCAGTTCTTC
.	TRBV7-7	TRBJ2-5	TRBD2	CASSSSGLAGGLLYF	TGTGCCAGCAGCTCCTCTGGACTAGCGGGGGGCCTTCTGTACTTC
.	TRBV10-3	TRBJ1-3	.	CAIQWSSGNTIYF	TGTGCCATCCAGTGGAGCTCTGGAAACACCATATATTTT
.	TRBV1	TRBJ2-2	.	CTSSQDRGLAAKANTGELFF	TGCACCAGCAGCCAAGATCGGGGACTAGCGGCGAAAGCGAACACCGGGGAGCTGTTTTTT
.	TRBV9	TRBJ2-7	TRBD2	CASSRTGLAVNEQYF	TGTGCCAGCAGCCGTACGGGACTAGCCGTTAACGAGCAGTACTTC
.	TRBV5-1	TRBJ1-4	TRBD1	CASSIGQGWGFSEKLFF	TGCGCCAGCAGCATAGGACAGGGATGGGGATTTTCCGAAAAACTGTTTTTT
.	TRBV6-2/TRBV6-3	TRBJ2-5	.	CASSRRGGGRDPYAETQYF	TGTGCCAGCAGCCGACGCGGTGGGGGCAGGGACCCGTATGCGGAGACCCAGTACTTC
.	TRBV5-1	TRBJ1-4	.	CASKLGGYPGMPTNEKLFF	TGCGCCAGCAAACTTGGGGGCTATCCCGGAATGCCAACTAATGAAAAACTGTTTTTT
.	TRBV19	TRBJ1-1	.	CASSIMHRANTEAFF	TGTGCCAGTAGTATTATGCACAGGGCGAACACTGAAGCTTTCTTT
.	TRBV21-1	TRBJ1-3	.	CASSFYRENTIYF	TGTGCCAGCAGCTTTTACAGGGAAAACACCATATATTTT